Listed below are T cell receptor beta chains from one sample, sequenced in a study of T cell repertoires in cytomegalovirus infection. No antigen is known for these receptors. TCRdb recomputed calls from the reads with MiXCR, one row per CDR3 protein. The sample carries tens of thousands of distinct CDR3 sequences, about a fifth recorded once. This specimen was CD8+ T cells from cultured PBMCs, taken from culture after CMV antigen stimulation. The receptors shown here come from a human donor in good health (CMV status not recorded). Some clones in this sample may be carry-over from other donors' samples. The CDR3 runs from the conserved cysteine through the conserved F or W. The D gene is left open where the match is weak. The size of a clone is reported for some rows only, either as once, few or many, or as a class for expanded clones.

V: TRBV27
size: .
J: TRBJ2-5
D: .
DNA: TGTGCCAGCAGTTTAGGCAGCGGGCCAAGGACCCAGTACTTC
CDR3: CASSLGSGPRTQYF

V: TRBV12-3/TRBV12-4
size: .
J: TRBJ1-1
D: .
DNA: TGTGCCAGCAGTTTCATCGGCAGGGGCCACACTGAAGCTTTCTTT
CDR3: CASSFIGRGHTEAFF

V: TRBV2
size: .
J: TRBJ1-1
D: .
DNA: TGTGCCAGCAGCGGCCCTCATACAGGGGAAGCTTTCTTT
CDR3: CASSGPHTGEAFF

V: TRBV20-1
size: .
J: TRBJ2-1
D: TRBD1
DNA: TGCAGTGCTAGAGGGGACAGGGGGAGCTCCTACAATGAGCAGTTCTTC
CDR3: CSARGDRGSSYNEQFF

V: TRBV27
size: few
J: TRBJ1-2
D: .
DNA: TGTGCCAGCAGACGGGGCAGGGTTGACTATGGCTACACCTTC
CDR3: CASRRGRVDYGYTF

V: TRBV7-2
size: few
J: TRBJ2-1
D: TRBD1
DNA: TGTGCCAGCAGCCGCCGGGACAGGGAGAGAGATGAGCAGTTCTTC
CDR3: CASSRRDRERDEQFF

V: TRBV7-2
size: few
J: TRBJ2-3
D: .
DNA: TGTGCCAACAGCCCTAGTTTAGGGTCTTCAGATACGCAGTATTTT
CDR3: CANSPSLGSSDTQYF

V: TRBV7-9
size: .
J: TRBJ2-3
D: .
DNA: TGTGCCAGCAGCCCAGGGGCAGAATCCCACTTAGATACGCAGTATTTT
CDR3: CASSPGAESHLDTQYF

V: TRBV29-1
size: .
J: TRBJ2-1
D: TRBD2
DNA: TGCAGCGCTGGGGGGGGAAACTCCTACAATGAGCAGTTCTTC
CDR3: CSAGGGNSYNEQFF

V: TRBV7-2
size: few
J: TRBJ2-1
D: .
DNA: TGTGCCAGCAGCTTTGGGAAGGAGCAGTTCTTC
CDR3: CASSFGKEQFF

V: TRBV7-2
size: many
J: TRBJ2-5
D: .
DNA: TGTGCCAGCAGCCAAGAGGGGAGTATCTATGAGGGGGAGACCCAGTACTTC
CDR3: CASSQEGSIYEGETQYF

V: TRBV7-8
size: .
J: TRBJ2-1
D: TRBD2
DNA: TGTGCCAGCAGCTTAATCAGCCATAGCGGGAGGCTCTCTGGGGATGAGCAGTTCTTC
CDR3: CASSLISHSGRLSGDEQFF

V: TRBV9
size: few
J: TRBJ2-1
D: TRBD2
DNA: TGTGCCAGCAGCGTTAGCGGGGGGTCCTACAATGAGCAGTTCTTC
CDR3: CASSVSGGSYNEQFF

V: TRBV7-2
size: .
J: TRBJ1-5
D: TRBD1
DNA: TGTGCCAGCAGCTTAAACAGGGGGCAAATTCCCGGGAGCAATCAGCCCCAGCATTTT
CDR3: CASSLNRGQIPGSNQPQHF

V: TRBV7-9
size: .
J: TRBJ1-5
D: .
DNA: TGTGCCAGCAGCTTAGGTGGCGGAGAATATCGGAATCAGCCCCAGCATTTT
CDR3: CASSLGGGEYRNQPQHF

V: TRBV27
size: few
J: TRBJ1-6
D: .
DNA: TGTACCAGCAGTTTATTTCAGAACTCCTATAATTCACCCCTCCACTTT
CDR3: CTSSLFQNSYNSPLHF

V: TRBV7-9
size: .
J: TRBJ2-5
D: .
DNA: TGTGCCAGCAGCCCTGCGTATGAGACCCAGTACTTC
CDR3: CASSPAYETQYF

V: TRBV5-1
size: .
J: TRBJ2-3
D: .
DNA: TGCGCCAGCAGCTTGGGGGACAAAGGAGATACGCAGTATTTT
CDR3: CASSLGDKGDTQYF

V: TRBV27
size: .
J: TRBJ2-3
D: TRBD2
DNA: TGTGCCAGCAGTTTATCGAGCGGGAGGGCCACAGATACGCAGTATTTT
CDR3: CASSLSSGRATDTQYF

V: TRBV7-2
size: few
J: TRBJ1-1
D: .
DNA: TGTGCCAGCAGCTTATGGGGAACCACTGAAGCTTTCTTT
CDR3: CASSLWGTTEAFF

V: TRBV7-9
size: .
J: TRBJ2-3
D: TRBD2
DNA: TGTGCCAGCACCATCATTCGGGAGGGTGCAGATACGCAGTATTTT
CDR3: CASTIIREGADTQYF

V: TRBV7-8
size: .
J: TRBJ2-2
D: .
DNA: TGTGCTATAGGGGTCCCTCAGGGCAACACCGGGGAGCTGTTTTTT
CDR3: CAIGVPQGNTGELFF

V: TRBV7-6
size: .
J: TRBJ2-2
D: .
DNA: TGTGCCAGCAGCCAAAAGCTGAGGGGGGACACCGGGGAGCTGTTTTTT
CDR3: CASSQKLRGDTGELFF

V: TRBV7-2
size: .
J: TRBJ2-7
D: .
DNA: TGTGCCAGCAGCCTTGGACAGATCTACGAGCAGTACTTC
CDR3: CASSLGQIYEQYF

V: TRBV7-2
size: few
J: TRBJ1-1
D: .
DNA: TGTGCCAGCAGCTTGCCGTTCGCGGTCCTGAACACTGAAGCTTTCTTT
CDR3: CASSLPFAVLNTEAFF

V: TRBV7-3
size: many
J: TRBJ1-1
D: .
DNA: TGTGCCAGCAGCCGATACAAGAACACTGAAGCTTTCTTT
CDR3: CASSRYKNTEAFF

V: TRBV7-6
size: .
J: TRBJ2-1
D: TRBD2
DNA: TGTGCCAGCAGCTATAGGGGACTAGCGGGGGGCAGCAATGAGCAGTTCTTC
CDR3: CASSYRGLAGGSNEQFF

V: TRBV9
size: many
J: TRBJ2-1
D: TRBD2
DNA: TGTGCCAGCAGCGTAGCCCAGCGGGGGTCACGCTCCTACAATGAGCAGTTCTTC
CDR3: CASSVAQRGSRSYNEQFF

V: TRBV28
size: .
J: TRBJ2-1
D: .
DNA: TGTGCCAGCAGTTTATTACAGGTGAATGAGCAGTTCTTC
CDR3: CASSLLQVNEQFF

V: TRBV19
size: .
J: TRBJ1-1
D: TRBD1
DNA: TGTGCCAGTAGTATCCGGACAGGGGTTGAAGCTTTCTTT
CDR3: CASSIRTGVEAFF

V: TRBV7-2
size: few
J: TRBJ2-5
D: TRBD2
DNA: TGTGCCAGCAGCTCGGGACTAGCGGTCCAAGAGACCCAGTACTTC
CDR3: CASSSGLAVQETQYF

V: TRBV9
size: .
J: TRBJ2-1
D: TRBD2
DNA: TGTGCCAGCAGCGTCCCCGCTAGCGGGATCTCCTACAATGAGCAGTTCTTC
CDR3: CASSVPASGISYNEQFF